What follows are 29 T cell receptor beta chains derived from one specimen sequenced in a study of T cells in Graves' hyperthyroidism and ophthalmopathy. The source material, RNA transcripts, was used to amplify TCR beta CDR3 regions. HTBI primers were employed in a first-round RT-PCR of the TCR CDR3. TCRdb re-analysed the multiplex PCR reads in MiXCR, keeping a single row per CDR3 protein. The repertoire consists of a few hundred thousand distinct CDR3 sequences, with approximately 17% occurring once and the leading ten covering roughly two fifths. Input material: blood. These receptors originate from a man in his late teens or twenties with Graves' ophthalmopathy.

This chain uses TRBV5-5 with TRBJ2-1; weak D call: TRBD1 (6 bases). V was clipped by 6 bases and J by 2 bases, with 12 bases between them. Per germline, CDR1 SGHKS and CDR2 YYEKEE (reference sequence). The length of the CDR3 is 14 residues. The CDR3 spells CASIQQGPYNEQFF. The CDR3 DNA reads TGTGCCAGCATCCAACAGGGTCCCTACAATGAGCAGTTCTTC.

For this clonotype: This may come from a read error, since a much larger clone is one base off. The CDR3 sequence: CASSLAGGNSRQETQYF. In DNA, the CDR3 is TGTGCCAGCAGTTTAGCGGGGGGGAATAGCAGGCAAGAGACCCAGTACTTC. This chain links TRBV12-3 or TRBV12-4 with TRBJ2-5; TRBD2 matches at 7 bases. J was trimmed by 2 bases and V by 0 bases; bases with no gene match: 9. This CDR3 has 17 residues.

CDR3 DNA: TGTGCCAGCCGGACAGGGGGCGAACAGCCCCAGCATTTT. Protein: CASRTGGEQPQHF. The chain joins TRBV11-2 to TRBJ1-5; 11 nucleotides line up with TRBD1. The CDR3 is made up of 13 amino acids. Per the germline V gene, CDR1 is SGHAT and CDR2 is FQNNGV. Germline trimming cut 8 bases from V and 7 bases from J; bases unmatched to any gene: 4.

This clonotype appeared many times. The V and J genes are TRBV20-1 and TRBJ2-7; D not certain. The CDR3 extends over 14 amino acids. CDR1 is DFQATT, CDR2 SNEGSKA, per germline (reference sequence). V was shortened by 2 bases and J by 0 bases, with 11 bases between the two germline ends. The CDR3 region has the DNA TGCAGTGCTAGAATGTGGCAGGCCTCCTACGAGCAGTACTTC. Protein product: CSARMWQASYEQYF.

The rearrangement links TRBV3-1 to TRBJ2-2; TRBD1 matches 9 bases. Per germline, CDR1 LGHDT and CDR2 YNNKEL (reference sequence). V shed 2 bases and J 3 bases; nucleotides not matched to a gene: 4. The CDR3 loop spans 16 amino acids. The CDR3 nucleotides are TGTGCCAGCAGCCAACAACGGACAGGGGACACCGGGGAGCTGTTTTTT. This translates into CASSQQRTGDTGELFF.

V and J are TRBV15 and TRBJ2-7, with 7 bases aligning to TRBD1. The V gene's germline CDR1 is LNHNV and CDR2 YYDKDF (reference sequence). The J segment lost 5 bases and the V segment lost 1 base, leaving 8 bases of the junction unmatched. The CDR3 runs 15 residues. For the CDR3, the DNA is TGTGCCACCAGCAGAGGGAAAGGGGGCGGTCACGAGCAGTACTTC. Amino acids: CATSRGKGGGHEQYF.

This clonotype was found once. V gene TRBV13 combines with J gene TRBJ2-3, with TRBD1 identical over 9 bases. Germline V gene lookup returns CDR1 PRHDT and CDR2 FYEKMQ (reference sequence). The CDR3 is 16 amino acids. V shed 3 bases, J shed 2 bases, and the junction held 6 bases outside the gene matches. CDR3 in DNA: TGTGCCAGCAGCTTGGGTGGACAGGGGATCACAGATACGCAGTATTTT. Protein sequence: CASSLGGQGITDTQYF.

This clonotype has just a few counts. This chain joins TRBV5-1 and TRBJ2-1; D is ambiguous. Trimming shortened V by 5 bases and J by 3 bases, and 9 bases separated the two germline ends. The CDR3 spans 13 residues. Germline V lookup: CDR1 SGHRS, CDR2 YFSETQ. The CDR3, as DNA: TGCGCCAGCAGTAGGGATCTCTACAATGAGCAGTTCTTC. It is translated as CASSRDLYNEQFF.

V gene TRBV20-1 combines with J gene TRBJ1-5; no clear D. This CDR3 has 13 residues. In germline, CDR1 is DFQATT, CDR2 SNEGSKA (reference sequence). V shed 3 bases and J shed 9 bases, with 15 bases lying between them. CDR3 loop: CSASSLFLGPQHF. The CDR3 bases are TGCAGTGCTAGTTCTTTATTTTTGGGGCCCCAGCATTTT.

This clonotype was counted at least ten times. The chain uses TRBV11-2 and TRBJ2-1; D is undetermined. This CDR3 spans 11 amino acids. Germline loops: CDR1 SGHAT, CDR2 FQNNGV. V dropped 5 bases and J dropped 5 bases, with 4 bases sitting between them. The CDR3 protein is CASSTNNEQFF. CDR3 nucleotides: TGTGCCAGCAGCACTAACAATGAGCAGTTCTTC.

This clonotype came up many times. CDR3 in amino acids: CATNDRTDTQYF. For the CDR3, the DNA is TGTGCCACCAATGACCGCACAGATACGCAGTATTTT. The V and J genes are TRBV2 and TRBJ2-3; D not resolved. Germline CDR1 reads SNHLY; CDR2 reads FYNNEI. The germline V and J ends were trimmed by 10 bases and 1 base, with 9 bases remaining between them. The CDR3 is 12 residues long.

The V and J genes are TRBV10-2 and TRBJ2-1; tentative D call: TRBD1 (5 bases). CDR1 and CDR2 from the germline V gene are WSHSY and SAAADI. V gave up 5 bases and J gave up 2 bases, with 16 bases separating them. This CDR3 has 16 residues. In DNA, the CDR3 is TGCGCCAGCAGTTCTCAGGGCCGAGCGCCCTACAATGAGCAGTTCTTC. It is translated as CASSSQGRAPYNEQFF.

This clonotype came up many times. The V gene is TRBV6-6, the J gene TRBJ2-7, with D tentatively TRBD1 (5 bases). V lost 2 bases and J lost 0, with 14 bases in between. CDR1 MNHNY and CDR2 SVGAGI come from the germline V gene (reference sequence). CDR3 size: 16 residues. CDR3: CASSYNPTASSYEQYF. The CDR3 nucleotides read TGTGCCAGCAGTTACAACCCGACAGCGAGCTCCTACGAGCAGTACTTC.

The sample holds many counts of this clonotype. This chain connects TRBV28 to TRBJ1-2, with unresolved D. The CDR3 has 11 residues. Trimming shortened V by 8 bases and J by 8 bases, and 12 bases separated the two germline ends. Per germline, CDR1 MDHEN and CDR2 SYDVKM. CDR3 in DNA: TGTGCCAGCCTAATGGGCCGCGGCTACACCTTC. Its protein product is CASLMGRGYTF.

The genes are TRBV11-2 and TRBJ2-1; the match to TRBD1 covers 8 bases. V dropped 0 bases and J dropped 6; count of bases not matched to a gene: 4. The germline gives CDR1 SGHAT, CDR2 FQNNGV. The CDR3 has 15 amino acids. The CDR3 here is CASSLDGQGVNEQFF. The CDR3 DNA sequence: TGTGCCAGCAGCTTAGATGGACAGGGCGTCAATGAGCAGTTCTTC. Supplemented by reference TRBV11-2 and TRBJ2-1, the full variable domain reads EAGVAQSPRYKIIEKRQSVAFWCNPISGHATLYWYQQILGQGPKLLIQFQNNGVVDDSQLPKDRFSAERLKGVDSTLKIQPAKLEDSAVYLCASSLDGQGVNEQFFGPGTRLTVL.

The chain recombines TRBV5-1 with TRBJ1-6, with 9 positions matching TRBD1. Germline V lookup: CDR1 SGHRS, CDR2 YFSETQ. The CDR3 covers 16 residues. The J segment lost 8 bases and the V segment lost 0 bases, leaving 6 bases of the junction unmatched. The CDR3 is CASSLARDRVYSPLHF. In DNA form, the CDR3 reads TGCGCCAGCAGCTTGGCCAGGGACAGGGTTTATTCACCCCTCCACTTT.

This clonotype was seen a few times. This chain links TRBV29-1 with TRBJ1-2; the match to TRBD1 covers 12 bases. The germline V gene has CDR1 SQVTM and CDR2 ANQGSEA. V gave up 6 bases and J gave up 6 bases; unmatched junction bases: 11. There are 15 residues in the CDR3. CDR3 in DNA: TGCAGCGTCGCTACTTGGGGACAGGGGGCTGATGGCTACACCTTC. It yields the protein CSVATWGQGADGYTF.

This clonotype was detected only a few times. CDR3 bases: TGTGCCAGCAGCCTCGGACTAGCCTTCACCGGGGAGCTGTTTTTT. Its protein is CASSLGLAFTGELFF. This chain joins TRBV3-1 and TRBJ2-2, with 8 bases lining up with TRBD2. The V gene end was trimmed by 4 bases and the J gene end by 4 bases; junction bases not matched to a gene: 5. Germline CDR1 and CDR2: LGHDT and YNNKEL (reference sequence). The CDR3 is made up of 15 amino acids.

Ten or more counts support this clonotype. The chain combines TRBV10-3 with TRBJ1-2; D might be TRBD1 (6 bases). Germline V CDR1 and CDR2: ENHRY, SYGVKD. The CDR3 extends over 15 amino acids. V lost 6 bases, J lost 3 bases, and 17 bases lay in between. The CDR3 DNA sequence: TGTGCCATCAGCGAGACAGGTCTAGGGGACTATGGCTACACCTTC. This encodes CAISETGLGDYGYTF.

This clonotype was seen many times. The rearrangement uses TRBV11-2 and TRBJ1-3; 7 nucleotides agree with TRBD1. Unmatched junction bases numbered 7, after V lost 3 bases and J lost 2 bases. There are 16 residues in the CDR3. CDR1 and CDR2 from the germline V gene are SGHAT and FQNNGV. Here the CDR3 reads CASSLTLTGTGNTIYF. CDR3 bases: TGTGCCAGCAGCTTGACTCTGACAGGGACTGGAAACACCATATATTTT.

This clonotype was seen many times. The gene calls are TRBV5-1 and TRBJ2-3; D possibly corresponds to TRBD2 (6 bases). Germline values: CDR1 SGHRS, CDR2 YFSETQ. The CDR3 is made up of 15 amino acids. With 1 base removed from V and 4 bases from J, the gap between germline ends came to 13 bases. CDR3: CASSLPTSSPDTQYF. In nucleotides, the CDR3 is TGCGCCAGCAGCTTGCCCACTAGCAGCCCAGATACGCAGTATTTT. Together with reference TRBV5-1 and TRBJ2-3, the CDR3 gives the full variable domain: KAGVTQTPRYLIKTRGQQVTLSCSPISGHRSVSWYQQTPGQGLQFLFEYFSETQRNKGNFPGRFSGRQFSNSRSEMNVSTLELGDSALYLCASSLPTSSPDTQYFGPGTRLTVL.

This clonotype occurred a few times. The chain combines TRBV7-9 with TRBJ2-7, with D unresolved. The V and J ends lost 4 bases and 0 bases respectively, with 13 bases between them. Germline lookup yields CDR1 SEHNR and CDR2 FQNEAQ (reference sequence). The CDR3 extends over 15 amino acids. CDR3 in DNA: TGTGCCAGCAGCTCTAGGAGTGCCCGCTCCTACGAGCAGTACTTC. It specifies CASSSRSARSYEQYF.

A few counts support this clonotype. The CDR3: CSARGQGTDTQYF. CDR3 DNA: TGCAGTGCTAGAGGCCAGGGCACAGATACGCAGTATTTT. This sequence joins TRBV20-1 and TRBJ2-3; D is unclear. This CDR3 comprises 13 residues. Germline V gives CDR1 DFQATT, CDR2 SNEGSKA (reference sequence). The V end was cut by 1 base, the J end by 1 base, with 6 bases between.

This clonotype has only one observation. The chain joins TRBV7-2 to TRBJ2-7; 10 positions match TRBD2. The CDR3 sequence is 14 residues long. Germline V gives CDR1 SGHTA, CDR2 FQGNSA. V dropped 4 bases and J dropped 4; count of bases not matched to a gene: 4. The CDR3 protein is CASSYNSGRYEQYF. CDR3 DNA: TGTGCCAGCAGCTACAATAGCGGGAGGTACGAGCAGTACTTC.

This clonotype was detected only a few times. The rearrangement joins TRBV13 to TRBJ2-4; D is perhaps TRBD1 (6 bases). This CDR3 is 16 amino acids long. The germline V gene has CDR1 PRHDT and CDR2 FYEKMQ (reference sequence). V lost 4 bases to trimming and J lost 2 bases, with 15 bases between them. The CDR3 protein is CASSSQGKGPKNIQYF. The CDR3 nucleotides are TGTGCCAGCAGCTCACAGGGAAAGGGTCCCAAAAACATTCAGTACTTC.

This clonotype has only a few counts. CDR3 loop: CASRSGGPKNIQYF. CDR3 bases: TGTGCCAGCAGATCCGGGGGCCCCAAAAACATTCAGTACTTC. The V and J genes are TRBV6-2 or TRBV6-3 and TRBJ2-4, with D perhaps matching TRBD1 or TRBD2 (6 bases each). Trimming stripped 6 bases from V and 2 bases from J, with 11 bases between. The germline V gene has CDR1 MNHEY and CDR2 SVGEGT. This CDR3 spans 14 amino acids.

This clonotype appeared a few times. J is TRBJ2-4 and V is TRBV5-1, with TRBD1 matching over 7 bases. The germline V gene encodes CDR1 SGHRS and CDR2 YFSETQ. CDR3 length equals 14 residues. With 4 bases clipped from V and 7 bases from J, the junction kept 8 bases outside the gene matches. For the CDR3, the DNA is TGCGCCAGCAGCCCAGCAGGGGGTCTGAACATTCAGTACTTC. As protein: CASSPAGGLNIQYF.

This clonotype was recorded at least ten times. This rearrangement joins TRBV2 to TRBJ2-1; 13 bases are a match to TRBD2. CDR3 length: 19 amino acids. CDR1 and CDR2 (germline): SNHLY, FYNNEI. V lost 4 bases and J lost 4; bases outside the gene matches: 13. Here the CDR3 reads CASSGGGTSGVYLYNEQFF. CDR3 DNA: TGTGCCAGCAGTGGAGGAGGGACTAGCGGGGTTTATTTGTACAATGAGCAGTTCTTC.

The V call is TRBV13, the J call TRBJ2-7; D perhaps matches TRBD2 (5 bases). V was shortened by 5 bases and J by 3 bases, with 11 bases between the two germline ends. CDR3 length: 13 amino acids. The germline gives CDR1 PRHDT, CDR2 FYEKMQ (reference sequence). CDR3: CASSTRAYYEQYF. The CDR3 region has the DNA TGTGCCAGCAGCACGCGGGCGTACTACGAGCAGTACTTC.